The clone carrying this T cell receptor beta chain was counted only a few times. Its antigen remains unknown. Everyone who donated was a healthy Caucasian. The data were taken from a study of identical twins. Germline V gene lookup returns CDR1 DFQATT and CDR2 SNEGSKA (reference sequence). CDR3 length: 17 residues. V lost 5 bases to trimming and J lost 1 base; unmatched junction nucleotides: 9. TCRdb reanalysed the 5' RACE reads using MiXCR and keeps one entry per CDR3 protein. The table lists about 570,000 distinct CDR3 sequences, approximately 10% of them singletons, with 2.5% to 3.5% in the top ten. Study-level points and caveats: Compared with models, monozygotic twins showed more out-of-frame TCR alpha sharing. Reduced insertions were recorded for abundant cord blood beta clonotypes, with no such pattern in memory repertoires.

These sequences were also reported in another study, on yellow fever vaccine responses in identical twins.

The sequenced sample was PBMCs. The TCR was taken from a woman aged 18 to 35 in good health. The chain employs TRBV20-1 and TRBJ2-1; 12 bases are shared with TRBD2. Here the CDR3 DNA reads TGCAGTGCTCCTGACTCTAGCGGGGGGGTGTCCTACAATGAGCAGTTCTTC. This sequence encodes CSAPDSSGGVSYNEQFF.